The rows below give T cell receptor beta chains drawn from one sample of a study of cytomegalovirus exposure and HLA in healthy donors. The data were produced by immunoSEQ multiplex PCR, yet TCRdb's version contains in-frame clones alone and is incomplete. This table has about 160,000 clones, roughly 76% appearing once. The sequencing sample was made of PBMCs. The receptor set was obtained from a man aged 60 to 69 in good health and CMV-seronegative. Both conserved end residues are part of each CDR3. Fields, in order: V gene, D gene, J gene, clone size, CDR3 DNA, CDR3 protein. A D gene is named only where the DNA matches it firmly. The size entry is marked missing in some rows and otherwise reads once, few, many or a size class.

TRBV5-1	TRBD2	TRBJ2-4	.	TGCGCCAGCAGCTCATCGGGACTAGGGTGGGAGAAAAACATTCAGTACTTC	CASSSSGLGWEKNIQYF
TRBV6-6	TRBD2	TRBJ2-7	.	TGTGCCAGCAGTTACTCGCGGGGGGACTCCTACGAGCAGTACTTC	CASSYSRGDSYEQYF
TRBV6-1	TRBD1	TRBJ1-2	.	TGTGCCAGCAGTGATACAGGGGTCTCTGGCTACACCTTC	CASSDTGVSGYTF
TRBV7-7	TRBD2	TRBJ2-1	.	TGTGCCAGCAGCGCCGACAGCGGGAGCTCCTACAATGAGCAGTTCTTC	CASSADSGSSYNEQFF
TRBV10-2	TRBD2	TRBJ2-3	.	TGCGCCAGCAAAGAGGGACTAGCGGGAGTGGATACGCAGTATTTT	CASKEGLAGVDTQYF
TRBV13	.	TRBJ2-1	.	TGTGCCAGCAGCTCACCCCGGGTGCCCCCCTACAATGAGCAGTTCTTC	CASSSPRVPPYNEQFF
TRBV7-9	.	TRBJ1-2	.	TGTGCCAGCAGCTTGGGGCAGGCATCAGGCTACACCTTC	CASSLGQASGYTF
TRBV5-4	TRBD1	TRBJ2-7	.	TGTGCCAGCAGCTTAGGGGGCTTAGATCCCGAGCAGTACTTC	CASSLGGLDPEQYF
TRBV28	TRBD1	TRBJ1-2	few	TGTGCCAGCAGACGACAGGGACCCCTCAACTATGGCTACACCTTC	CASRRQGPLNYGYTF
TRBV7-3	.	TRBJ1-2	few	TGTGCCAGCAGCTTAACCCCTTCGACAGGAAACTATGGCTACACCTTC	CASSLTPSTGNYGYTF
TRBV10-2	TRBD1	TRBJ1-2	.	TGCGCCAGCACATCCGGGACAGGGTCCTTCTATGGCTACACCTTC	CASTSGTGSFYGYTF